Shown below are 30 T cell receptor beta chains from a single sample sequenced in a study of tissue T cells after allogeneic stem cell transplantation. Enrolled prospectively were adult allogeneic hematopoietic cell transplant recipients whose graft-versus-host disease was steroid-refractory. Generated by immunoSEQ multiplex PCR, the TCRdb table keeps only in-frame clones and is missing some. This sample has approximately 4,500 clones; roughly 78% occur once, and the top ten carry 10% to 12%. Here the sequenced sample was esophageal tissue, taken at autopsy. The receptors derive from an older male patient with steroid-refractory graft-versus-host disease after an allogeneic stem cell transplant. Part of the T cells may come from the graft donor.

The chain couples TRBV10-2 to TRBJ1-4; a weak D match, TRBD1 (5 bases). With 6 bases removed from V and 5 bases from J, the gap between germline ends came to 16 bases. Per germline, CDR1 WSHSY and CDR2 SAAADI. The CDR3 is made up of 15 amino acids. The CDR3 spells CASSQGRLFNEKLFF. The CDR3 DNA follows: TGCGCCAGCAGCCAGGGTCGCTTGTTCAATGAAAAACTGTTTTTT.

This clone was detected only a few times. The chain joins TRBV4-1 to TRBJ2-7; D possibly corresponds to TRBD2 (6 bases). The V gene's germline CDR1 is MGHRA and CDR2 YSYEKL. Trimming removed 1 base at V and 2 bases at J, with 12 bases between. This CDR3 region has 15 residues. The CDR3, as DNA: TGCGCCAGCAGCCAAGGGTATAGCGGAGCCTACGAGCAGTACTTC. Residues: CASSQGYSGAYEQYF.

The rearrangement joins TRBV11-1 to TRBJ1-1; D gene uncertain. V lost 2 bases and J 0 bases, leaving 7 bases between the germline ends. This CDR3 comprises 14 residues. Germline CDR1 and CDR2: SGHAT and FQDESV (reference sequence). This CDR3 is CASSLKELNTEAFF. In DNA form, the CDR3 reads TGTGCCAGCAGCTTAAAGGAATTGAACACTGAAGCTTTCTTT.

This rearrangement joins TRBV6-1 to TRBJ1-5; TRBD1 is a possible D gene (5 bases). The CDR3 runs 12 residues. The germline gives CDR1 MNHNS, CDR2 SASEGT. Trimming pared 1 base from V and 9 bases from J, leaving 7 bases between. CDR3: CASSEGRGPQHF. The CDR3 nucleotides are TGTGCCAGCAGTGAAGGAAGGGGGCCCCAGCATTTT.

The gene calls are TRBV7-2 and TRBJ2-5; a possible D gene is TRBD1 (5 bases). Germline loops: CDR1 SGHTA, CDR2 FQGNSA. The V end lost 1 base, the J end lost 5 bases, and 14 bases lay between the germline ends. The CDR3 has 15 amino acids. The CDR3 DNA reads as TGTGCCAGCAGCTTAGGTTACAGATCAGGGGAGACCCAGTACTTC. This encodes CASSLGYRSGETQYF. The full variable domain, with the rest looked up from reference TRBV7-2 and TRBJ2-5, is GAGVSQSPSNKVTEKGKDVELRCDPISGHTALYWYRQSLGQGLEFLIYFQGNSAPDKSGLPSDRFSAERTGGSVSTLTIQRTQQEDSAVYLCASSLGYRSGETQYFGPGTRLLVL.

The CDR3 is CASSMGGTDTQYF. In nucleotides, the CDR3 is TGCGCCAGCAGCATGGGGGGGACAGATACGCAGTATTTT. The chain employs TRBV4-3 and TRBJ2-3, with 7 bases aligning to TRBD2. Trimming cost V 5 bases and J 3 bases; bases outside gene matches: 2. CDR3 length equals 13 residues. From germline, CDR1 is LGHNA and CDR2 YSLEER.

This clone was counted a few times. This chain uses TRBV5-6 with TRBJ2-7, with no clear D. Germline V gene lookup returns CDR1 SGHDT and CDR2 YYEEEE. This CDR3 contains 14 residues. Trimming removed 2 bases from V and 4 bases from J, with 13 bases in between. DNA of the CDR3: TGTGCCAGCAGCTTTCCCGTCTCACGTTACGAGCAGTACTTC. This translates into CASSFPVSRYEQYF.

V is TRBV6-2 or TRBV6-3 and J is TRBJ2-1; 9 bases line up with TRBD1. Germline loops: CDR1 MNHEY, CDR2 SVGEGT. CDR3 length equals 15 residues. The V segment lost 2 bases and the J segment 11 bases; nucleotides outside the gene matches: 10. DNA of the CDR3: TGTGCCAGCAGTTACCGACAGGGGGAGGGAAACAAGCAGTTCTTC. Residues: CASSYRQGEGNKQFF.

The V gene is TRBV15, the J gene TRBJ2-2; 8 nucleotides agree with TRBD2. Germline V lookup: CDR1 LNHNV, CDR2 YYDKDF (reference sequence). The CDR3 has 16 residues. V trimming: 3 bases; J trimming: 7 bases; junction bases outside the gene matches: 10. The CDR3, as DNA: TGTGCCACCAGCAGGGACTTAGCGGGGCTCAGCGGGGAGCTGTTTTTT. Amino acids: CATSRDLAGLSGELFF.

The chain is built from TRBV7-2 and TRBJ1-2, with 8 bases aligning to TRBD1. The J segment lost 5 bases and the V segment lost 3 bases, leaving 5 bases of the junction unmatched. CDR1 is SGHTA, CDR2 FQGNSA, per germline. This CDR3 is built from 14 residues. The CDR3 here is CASSLYRGRYGYTF. CDR3 DNA: TGTGCCAGCAGCTTGTACAGGGGGAGGTATGGCTACACCTTC.

This clone was found a few times. CDR3 nucleotide sequence: TGTGCCAGCAGCGCCGGGCAGCTCTACGAGCAGTACTTC. The encoded protein is CASSAGQLYEQYF. The chain carries TRBV7-6 and TRBJ2-7; D not resolved. Germline V CDR1 and CDR2: SGHVS, FNYEAQ. V dropped 5 bases and J dropped 3 bases, with 11 bases sitting between them. This CDR3 is built from 13 residues.

This chain uses TRBV14 with TRBJ2-1; D ambiguous. V was clipped by 1 base and J by 4 bases, with 14 bases between them. Germline-derived CDR1 and CDR2 are SGHDN and FVKESK. This CDR3 contains 16 residues. CDR3 loop: CASSQGALIRYNEQFF. CDR3 in DNA: TGTGCCAGCAGCCAAGGAGCTTTAATCCGATACAATGAGCAGTTCTTC.

The chain has TRBV10-2 and TRBJ2-2; D not resolved. Germline assignment: CDR1 WSHSY and CDR2 SAAADI. This CDR3 has 12 amino acids. V was shortened by 4 bases and J by 1 base, with 1 base between the two germline ends. The CDR3 sequence: CASSGNTGELFF. DNA of the CDR3: TGCGCCAGCAGTGGGAACACCGGGGAGCTGTTTTTT.

V and J are TRBV19 and TRBJ2-1, with 7 nucleotides matching TRBD1. Per the germline V gene, CDR1 is LNHDA and CDR2 is SQIVND (reference sequence). This CDR3 has 14 residues. The J segment lost 11 bases and the V segment lost 2 bases, leaving 9 bases of the junction unmatched. CDR3 loop: CASSIKVGQVQQFF. CDR3 nucleotides: TGTGCCAGTAGTATAAAGGTTGGACAGGTCCAGCAGTTCTTC.

The chain has TRBV6-1 and TRBJ2-1; 7 nucleotides agree with TRBD2. Trimming took 2 bases from V and 3 from J; bases not matched to a gene: 4. This CDR3 contains 15 residues. CDR1 is MNHNS and CDR2 is SASEGT in the germline V gene. The CDR3 region has the DNA TGTGCCAGCAGTGAACAGGGCGGGGGCTACAATGAGCAGTTCTTC. The encoded protein is CASSEQGGGYNEQFF.

V and J are TRBV28 and TRBJ2-5, with D unresolved. The CDR3 has 13 residues. Germline values: CDR1 MDHEN, CDR2 SYDVKM. V was pared by 2 bases and J by 4 bases, with 8 bases between. The CDR3 DNA reads as TGTGCCAGCAGTTTAATCGGCTCAGAGACCCAGTACTTC. Protein product: CASSLIGSETQYF.

The V gene is TRBV4-1, the J gene TRBJ2-7; D is perhaps TRBD1 (5 bases). CDR1 and CDR2 (germline): MGHRA, YSYEKL. The CDR3 is 13 amino acids. V was cut by 4 bases and J by 2 bases, with 9 bases left in between. CDR3 sequence: CASSRLQAYEQYF. The CDR3 DNA reads TGCGCCAGCAGCCGCCTACAGGCCTACGAGCAGTACTTC.

This clone has a handful of counts. V is TRBV4-3 and J is TRBJ2-7, with D possibly being TRBD1 (5 bases). Germline CDR1 LGHNA, CDR2 YSLEER. The CDR3 spans 16 residues. V shed 4 bases and J shed 6 bases, with 22 bases lying between them. The CDR3 protein is CASSPSRGAFGSEQYF. In DNA form, the CDR3 reads TGCGCCAGCAGCCCCTCCCGTGGGGCTTTTGGCTCCGAGCAGTACTTC.

The rearrangement links TRBV5-1 to TRBJ1-1, with D possibly matching TRBD1 (6 bases). The V gene's germline CDR1 is SGHRS and CDR2 YFSETQ. Trimming pared 4 bases from V and 8 bases from J, leaving 12 bases between. The CDR3 consists of 12 residues. The CDR3 loop reads CASSLVTGEAFF. CDR3 in DNA: TGCGCCAGCAGCCTGGTGACAGGAGAAGCTTTCTTT.

The sample holds one count of this clone. V and J are TRBV30 and TRBJ2-2; D is uncertain. Germline V gene lookup returns CDR1 GTSNPN and CDR2 SVGIG (reference sequence). The V and J ends lost 2 bases and 0 bases respectively, with 7 bases between them. The CDR3 consists of 14 residues. The CDR3 region has the DNA TGTGCCTGGAGTAGGATGGCGAACACCGGGGAGCTGTTTTTT. Translating gives CAWSRMANTGELFF.

V usage is TRBV28 and J usage is TRBJ1-1; D call uncertain. There are 15 residues in the CDR3. The V end was cut by 9 bases, the J end by 2 bases, with 19 bases between. Germline V gives CDR1 MDHEN, CDR2 SYDVKM. CDR3 coding DNA: TGTGCCAGTTACGAGGGCGGACGGGGAAACACTGAAGCTTTCTTT. Its translation is CASYEGGRGNTEAFF.

The chain links TRBV24-1 to TRBJ2-3, with TRBD1 matching 7 bases. With V trimmed by 9 bases and J by 4 bases, 9 bases remained unmatched. Germline V gene data show CDR1 as KGHDR and CDR2 as SFDVKD. The CDR3 sequence is 14 residues long. This CDR3 is CATSRNRGSDTQYF. CDR3 in DNA: TGTGCCACCTCCAGAAACAGGGGATCAGATACGCAGTATTTT.

CDR3 in DNA: TGTGCCAGTAGTATATTACAAGGCACAGATACGCAGTATTTT. Protein sequence: CASSILQGTDTQYF. This chain connects TRBV19 to TRBJ2-3, with D hard to call. The CDR3 runs to 14 residues. Germline V lookup: CDR1 LNHDA, CDR2 SQIVND (reference sequence). V was clipped by 2 bases and J by 1 base, with 7 bases between them.

V is TRBV11-2 and J is TRBJ1-3; no reliable D call. The germline V gene encodes CDR1 SGHAT and CDR2 FQNNGV. V gave up 0 bases and J gave up 11 bases, with 17 bases separating them. This CDR3 region has 15 residues. The DNA for the CDR3 is TGTGCCAGCAGCTTAGACCGGGAAAGATTGGTCCCCATATATTTT. This codes for CASSLDRERLVPIYF.

The gene calls are TRBV20-1 and TRBJ1-4, with D perhaps TRBD1 (5 bases). This CDR3 has 15 amino acids. CDR1 is DFQATT, CDR2 SNEGSKA, per germline (reference sequence). The V end lost 3 bases, the J end lost 0 bases, and 11 bases lay between the germline ends. CDR3 bases: TGCAGTGCTAGTAGGGGCACCTCAACTAATGAAAAACTGTTTTTT. Its protein product is CSASRGTSTNEKLFF.

The chain is built from TRBV19 and TRBJ1-2; D is undetermined. Trimming pared 5 bases from V and 0 bases from J, leaving 16 bases between. CDR1 is LNHDA and CDR2 is SQIVND in the germline V gene (reference sequence). The CDR3 totals 16 residues. The CDR3 DNA reads as TGTGCCAGTAGTGACCTGGACGGACCCACTAACTATGGCTACACCTTC. The encoded protein is CASSDLDGPTNYGYTF.

This clone was counted once. V and J are TRBV30 and TRBJ1-3; no clear D. CDR3 length: 14 amino acids. Trimming pared 4 bases from V and 0 bases from J, leaving 10 bases between. In germline, CDR1 is GTSNPN, CDR2 SVGIG (reference sequence). The CDR3 reads CAWNIKSSGNTIYF. The CDR3 DNA reads TGTGCCTGGAACATTAAGAGCTCTGGAAACACCATATATTTT.

In its sample, this clone ranks as large. The chain uses TRBV5-6 and TRBJ2-7; D ambiguous. V lost 4 bases to trimming and J lost 1 base, with 9 bases between them. CDR1 SGHDT and CDR2 YYEEEE come from the germline V gene. The CDR3 spans 13 residues. Written as DNA, the CDR3 is TGTGCCAGCAGCAGTTACCATTCCTACGAGCAGTACTTC. Its protein product is CASSSYHSYEQYF.

V is TRBV21-1 and J is TRBJ1-2. TRBV21-1 is a recognized pseudogene. The CDR3 length is 16 residues. CDR3 DNA sequence: TGTGCCACCAATCTCCTAGCGGGGGGGCCGTCCTATGGCTACACCTTC. Translated, it gives CATNLLAGGPSYGYTF.

The chain is built from TRBV2 and TRBJ1-4, with D possibly being TRBD1 (6 bases). V gave up 3 bases and J gave up 0 bases, with 20 bases separating them. Germline-derived CDR1 and CDR2 are SNHLY and FYNNEI. There are 19 residues in the CDR3. The CDR3 region has the DNA TGTGCCAGCAGTGAGTTTTACAGGGACGTTTCTGCAACTAATGAAAAACTGTTTTTT. Amino acids: CASSEFYRDVSATNEKLFF.